This T cell receptor beta chain was recovered during a study of cytomegalovirus exposure and HLA in healthy donors. The PCR was carried out with 60 Vbeta primers and 13 Jbeta primers. The repertoire was sequenced with immunoSEQ multiplex PCR; TCRdb's copy has only in-frame clones and lacks some. The sample shows about 200,000 clones, 79% of them seen only once. With V trimmed by 5 bases and J by 4 bases, 7 bases remained unmatched. CDR1 and CDR2 (germline): MNHNS, SASEGT. CDR3 length: 14 residues. The donors gave bone marrow, and they were healthy. This sequence originates from a male donor in good health and CMV-seropositive. The chain links TRBV6-1 to TRBJ1-2, with 7 bases aligning to TRBD1. Sequenced material: PBMCs. The CDR3 loop is CASSHQGGSYGYTF. The CDR3, as DNA: TGTGCCAGCAGTCACCAGGGGGGCAGCTATGGCTACACCTTC.